Following are 3 T cell receptor beta chains from one sample sequenced in a study of control samples from healthy donors and cancer patients. Produced via immunoSEQ multiplex PCR; TCRdb's table is partial and in-frame only. This repertoire shows 150,000 or so clones, roughly 93% found once; its top ten account for 4.5% to 6%. Sequences were obtained from blood. The receptor source for this set is a man between 18 and 29 years old in good health.

This chain connects TRBV7-2 to TRBJ2-7; 13 bases map to TRBD2. This CDR3 has 12 amino acids. V was clipped by 8 bases and J by 11 bases; unmatched bases: 6. The germline V gene has CDR1 SGHTA and CDR2 FQGNSA. The CDR3: CASGGLAGPEYF. Written as DNA, the CDR3 is TGTGCCAGCGGGGGACTAGCGGGACCGGAGTACTTC.

The rearrangement links TRBV6-5 to TRBJ1-2, with TRBD1 matching over 9 bases. The CDR3 length is 14 residues. With V trimmed by 2 bases and J by 5 bases, 3 bases remained unmatched. CDR1 MNHEY and CDR2 SVGAGI come from the germline V gene. The CDR3 loop reads CASSYVGQGYGYTF. CDR3 DNA: TGTGCCAGCAGTTACGTGGGACAGGGTTATGGCTACACCTTC.

The chain uses TRBV13 and TRBJ2-1, with 11 nucleotides matching TRBD2. The J segment lost 8 bases and the V segment lost 1 base, leaving 16 bases of the junction unmatched. The CDR3 sequence is 19 residues long. CDR1 and CDR2 (germline): PRHDT, FYEKMQ (reference sequence). CDR3 sequence reads: CASSLEGGAGLAGGHEQFF. The CDR3 bases are TGTGCCAGCAGCTTAGAGGGGGGCGCTGGGCTAGCGGGAGGCCATGAGCAGTTCTTC. Complete variable domain (other parts from reference TRBV13 and TRBJ2-1): AAGVIQSPRHLIKEKRETATLKCYPIPRHDTVYWYQQGPGQDPQFLISFYEKMQSDKGSIPDRFSAQQFSDYHSELNMSSLELGDSALYFCASSLEGGAGLAGGHEQFFGPGTRLTVL.